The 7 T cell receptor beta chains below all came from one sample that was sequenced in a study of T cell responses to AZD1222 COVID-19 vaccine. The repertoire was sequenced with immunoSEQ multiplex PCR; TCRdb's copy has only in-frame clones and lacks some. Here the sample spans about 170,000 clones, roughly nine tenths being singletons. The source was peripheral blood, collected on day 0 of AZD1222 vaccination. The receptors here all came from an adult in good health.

CDR3 residues: CASRQFRGNQPQHF. For the CDR3, the DNA is TGTGCCAGCAGACAGTTCCGCGGGAATCAGCCCCAGCATTTT. The chain carries TRBV28 and TRBJ1-5; D gene ambiguous. Trimming removed 6 bases from V and 4 bases from J, with 13 bases in between. Germline V gene data show CDR1 as MDHEN and CDR2 as SYDVKM. The CDR3 covers 14 residues.

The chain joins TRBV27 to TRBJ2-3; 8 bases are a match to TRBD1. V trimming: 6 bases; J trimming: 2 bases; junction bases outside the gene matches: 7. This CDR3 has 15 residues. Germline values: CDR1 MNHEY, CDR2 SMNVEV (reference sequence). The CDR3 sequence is CASSHQGAITDTQYF. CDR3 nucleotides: TGTGCCAGCAGCCATCAGGGGGCAATCACAGATACGCAGTATTTT.

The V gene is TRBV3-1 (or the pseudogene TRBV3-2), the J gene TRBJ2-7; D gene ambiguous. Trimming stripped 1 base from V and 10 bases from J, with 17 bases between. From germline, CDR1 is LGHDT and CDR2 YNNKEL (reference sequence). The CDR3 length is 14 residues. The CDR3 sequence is CASSQGRTMVSQYF. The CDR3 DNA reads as TGTGCCAGCAGCCAAGGGCGGACGATGGTTTCCCAGTACTTC.

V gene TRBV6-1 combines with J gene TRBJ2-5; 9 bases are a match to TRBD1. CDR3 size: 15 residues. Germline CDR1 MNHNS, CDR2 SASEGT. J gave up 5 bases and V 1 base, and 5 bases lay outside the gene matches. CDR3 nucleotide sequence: TGTGCCAGCAGTGAAGACAGGGGGCGAGTTGAGACCCAGTACTTC. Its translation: CASSEDRGRVETQYF.

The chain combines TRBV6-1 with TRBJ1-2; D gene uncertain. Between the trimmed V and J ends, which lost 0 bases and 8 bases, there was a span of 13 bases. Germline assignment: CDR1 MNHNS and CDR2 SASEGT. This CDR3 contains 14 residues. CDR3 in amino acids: CASSEAAGLSGYTF. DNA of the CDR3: TGTGCCAGCAGTGAAGCAGCGGGGTTGAGCGGCTACACCTTC.

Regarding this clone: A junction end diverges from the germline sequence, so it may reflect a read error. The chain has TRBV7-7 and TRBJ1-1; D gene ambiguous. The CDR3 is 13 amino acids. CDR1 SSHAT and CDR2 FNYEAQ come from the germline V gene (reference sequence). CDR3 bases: TGTACCAGCAGCTTAGCCAGGAACACTGAAGCTTTCTTT. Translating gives CTSSLARNTEAFF.

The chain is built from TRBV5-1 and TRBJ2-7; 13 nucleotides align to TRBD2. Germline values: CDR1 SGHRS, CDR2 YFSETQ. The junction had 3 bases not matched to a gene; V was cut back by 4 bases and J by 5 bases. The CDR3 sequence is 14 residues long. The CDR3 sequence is CASSKGLAGHEQYF. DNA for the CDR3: TGCGCCAGCAGCAAGGGACTAGCGGGACACGAGCAGTACTTC.